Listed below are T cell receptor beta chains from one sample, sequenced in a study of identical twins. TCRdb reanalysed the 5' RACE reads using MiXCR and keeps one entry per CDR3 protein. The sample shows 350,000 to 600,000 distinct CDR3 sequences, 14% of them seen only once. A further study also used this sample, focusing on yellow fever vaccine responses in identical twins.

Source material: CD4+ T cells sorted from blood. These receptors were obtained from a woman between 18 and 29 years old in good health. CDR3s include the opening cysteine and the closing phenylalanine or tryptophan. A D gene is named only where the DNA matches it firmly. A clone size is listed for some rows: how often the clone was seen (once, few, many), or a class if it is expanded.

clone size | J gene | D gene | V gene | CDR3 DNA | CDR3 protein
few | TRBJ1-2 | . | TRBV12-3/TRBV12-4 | TGTGCCAGCAGTTTGGGGAACGGAGGAAACTATGGCTACACCTTC | CASSLGNGGNYGYTF
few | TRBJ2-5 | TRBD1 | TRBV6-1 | TGTGCCAGCAGCGCTTGGACAGGGAAAGAGACCCAGTACTTC | CASSAWTGKETQYF
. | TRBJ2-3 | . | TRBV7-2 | TGTGCCAGCAGCTTAGGAAGGGTCAGTCGTTGGGCAGATACGCAGTATTTT | CASSLGRVSRWADTQYF
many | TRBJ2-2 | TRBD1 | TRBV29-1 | TGCAGCGTCAAACCCGACAGGGACACCGGGGAGCTGTTTTTT | CSVKPDRDTGELFF
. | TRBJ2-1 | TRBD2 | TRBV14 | TGTGCCAGCAGCCAAGGAAGGACTAGCGGGAGGTGGAGCTCCTACAATGAGCAGTTCTTC | CASSQGRTSGRWSSYNEQFF
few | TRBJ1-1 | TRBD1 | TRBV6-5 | TGTGCCAGCACTTGGGGGACAGGGGACACTGAAGCTTTCTTT | CASTWGTGDTEAFF
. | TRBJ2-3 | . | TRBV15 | TGTGCCACCAGCAGAGACGTCAGGGCCCTCCCCCCAGATACGCAGTATTTT | CATSRDVRALPPDTQYF
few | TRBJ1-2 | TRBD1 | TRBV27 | TGTGCCAGCAGCCGGCATGGGACAGGGAATGCCGACTATGGCTACACCTTC | CASSRHGTGNADYGYTF
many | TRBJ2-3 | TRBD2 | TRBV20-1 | TGCAGTGCTAGAGATCTACTAGCGGATAGCACAGATACGCAGTATTTT | CSARDLLADSTDTQYF
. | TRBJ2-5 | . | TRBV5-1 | TGCGCCAGCAGCGGTTCGGAGACCCAGTACTTC | CASSGSETQYF
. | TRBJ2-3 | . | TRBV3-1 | TGTGCCAGCAGACACGCCGGCGGGGCACCAGATACGCAGTATTTT | CASRHAGGAPDTQYF
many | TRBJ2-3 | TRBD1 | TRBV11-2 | TGTGCCAGCAGCCCTAGGACAGGGGGAGCAGATACGCAGTATTTT | CASSPRTGGADTQYF
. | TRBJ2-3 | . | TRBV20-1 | TGCAGTGCTAGAGATCTGACAGGCCGATCTACTAGCACAGATACGCAGTATTTT | CSARDLTGRSTSTDTQYF
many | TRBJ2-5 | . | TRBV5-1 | TGCGCCAGCAGCTTGCAGGGGCAAGAGACCCAGTACTTC | CASSLQGQETQYF
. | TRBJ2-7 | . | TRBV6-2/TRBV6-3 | TGTGCCAGCAGTTACTCGGGAACAGGGAACCTCTACGAGCAGTACTTC | CASSYSGTGNLYEQYF
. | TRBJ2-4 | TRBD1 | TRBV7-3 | TGTGCCAGCAGCTCGACAGGGAATTTAGCCAAAAACATTCAGTACTTC | CASSSTGNLAKNIQYF
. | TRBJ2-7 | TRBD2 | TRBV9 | TGTGCCAGCAGCGTATCGAGCGGGGCGAACCTAGGGGTCGAGCAGTACTTC | CASSVSSGANLGVEQYF
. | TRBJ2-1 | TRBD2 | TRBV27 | TGTGCCAGCAGTTTTGCTAGCGGGAACAATGAGCAGTTCTTC | CASSFASGNNEQFF
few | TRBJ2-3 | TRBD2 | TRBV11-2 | TGTGCCAGCAGCCCCCGACTAGCGGGGGGGCCTTTAGTAGATACGCAGTATTTT | CASSPRLAGGPLVDTQYF
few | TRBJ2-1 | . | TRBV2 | TGTGCCAGCTGGGAGGAGGAATACTCCTACAATGAGCAGTTCTTC | CASWEEEYSYNEQFF
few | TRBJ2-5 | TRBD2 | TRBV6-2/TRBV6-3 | TGTGCCAGCAGTTACTCGGTCTCCCCCCCAGCGGGGGGGGCCCAAGAGACCCAGTACTTC | CASSYSVSPPAGGAQETQYF
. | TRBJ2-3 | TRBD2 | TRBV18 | TGTGCCAGCTCACAACTAGCGGGGCTCAACACAGATACGCAGTATTTT | CASSQLAGLNTDTQYF
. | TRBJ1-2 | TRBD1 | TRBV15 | TGTGCCACCAGCGGTCGGGACAGGGCCTCCACTAACTATGGCTACACCTTC | CATSGRDRASTNYGYTF
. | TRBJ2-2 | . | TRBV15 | TGTGCCACCAGCAGAGAGGCGATTCCCCCCCCTCCGGAGCTGTTTTTT | CATSREAIPPPPELFF
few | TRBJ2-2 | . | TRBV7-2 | TGTGCCAGCAGCTTACGACGGACGAACACCGGGGAGCTGTTTTTT | CASSLRRTNTGELFF
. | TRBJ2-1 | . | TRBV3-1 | TGTGCCAGCAGCCGAGCCCAGGGGGCGGGGGTTTGGTATGAGCAGTTCTTC | CASSRAQGAGVWYEQFF
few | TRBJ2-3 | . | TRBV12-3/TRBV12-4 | TGTGCCAGCAGTTTAATGACCACAGATACGCAGTATTTT | CASSLMTTDTQYF
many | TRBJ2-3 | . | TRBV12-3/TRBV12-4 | TGTGCCAGCAGTTTCCGACTAGGGAGCGATACGCAGTATTTT | CASSFRLGSDTQYF
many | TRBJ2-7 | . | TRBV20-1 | TGCAGTGCTAGGCCCGGTAACGAGCAGTACTTC | CSARPGNEQYF
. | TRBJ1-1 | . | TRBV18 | TGTGCCAGCTCACCAAACAGGGACACTGAAGCTTTCTTT | CASSPNRDTEAFF
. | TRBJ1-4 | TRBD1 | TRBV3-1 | TGTGCCAGCAGCCATCAGGGGGTGGTGGGTGAAAAACTGTTTTTT | CASSHQGVVGEKLFF
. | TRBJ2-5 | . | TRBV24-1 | TGTGCCACCAGTGAAAGGGCTAGCGCCCAAGAGACCCAGTACTTC | CATSERASAQETQYF
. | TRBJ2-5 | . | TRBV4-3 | TGCGCCAGCAGCTTGGGGTCCGGGGCAGGCCAAGAGACCCAGTACTTC | CASSLGSGAGQETQYF
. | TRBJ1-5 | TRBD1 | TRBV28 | TGTGCCAGCACCCGACCGGGACAGGGCAATCAGCCCCAGCATTTT | CASTRPGQGNQPQHF
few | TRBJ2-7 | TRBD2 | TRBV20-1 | TGCAGTGCGCAAAGGGAGGGGTCAACAGGCGAGCAGTACTTC | CSAQREGSTGEQYF
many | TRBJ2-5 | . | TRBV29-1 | TGCAGCGCCAAGGGACGGATGATAGAGACCCAGTACTTC | CSAKGRMIETQYF